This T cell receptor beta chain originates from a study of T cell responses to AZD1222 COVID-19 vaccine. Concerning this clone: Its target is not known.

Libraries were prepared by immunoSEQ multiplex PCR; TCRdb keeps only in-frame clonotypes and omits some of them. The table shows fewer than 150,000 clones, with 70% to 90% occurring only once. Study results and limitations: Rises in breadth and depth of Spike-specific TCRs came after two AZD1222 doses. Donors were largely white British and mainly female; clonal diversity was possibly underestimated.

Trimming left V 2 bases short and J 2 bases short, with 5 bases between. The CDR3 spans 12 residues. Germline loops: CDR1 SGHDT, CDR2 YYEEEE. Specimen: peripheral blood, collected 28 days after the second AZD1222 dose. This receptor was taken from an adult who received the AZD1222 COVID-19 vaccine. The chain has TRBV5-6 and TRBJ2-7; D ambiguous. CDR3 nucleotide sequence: TGTGCCAGCAGCTTTGGGGCCTACGAGCAGTACTTC. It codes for CASSFGAYEQYF.